One sample yielded the 16 T cell receptor beta chains listed below, sequenced in a study of shared clonotypes between healthy human individuals. Measured with immunoSEQ multiplex PCR; TCRdb has only the in-frame clones, and not every one. The table has roughly 300,000 clones, 73% seen once. The source material was memory CD4+ T cells sorted from blood. Subset indicated: CD45RA-negative fraction. These receptors all stem from a young man in good health.

The rearrangement joins TRBV1 to TRBJ1-2; TRBD1, the D gene given by the table, was not confirmed from the DNA. TRBV1 constitutes a pseudogene. The CDR3 runs to 15 residues. The CDR3 reads CTSSQVGEGDNGYTF. The CDR3 region has the DNA TGCACCAGCAGCCAAGTTGGGGAAGGGGATAATGGCTACACCTTC.

The sample holds one count of this clone. The rearrangement joins TRBV6-5 to TRBJ1-6; D is unresolved. The V and J ends lost 8 bases and 9 bases respectively, with 17 bases between them. This CDR3 has 14 residues. The germline gives CDR1 MNHEY, CDR2 SVGAGI. The DNA of the CDR3 is TGTGCCAGCCGGTCCGTGGGTGTGGTTTCACCCCTCCACTTT. Protein sequence: CASRSVGVVSPLHF.

The chain has TRBV2 and TRBJ2-5; D is undetermined. V gave up 6 bases and J gave up 0 bases, with 11 bases separating them. From germline, CDR1 is SNHLY and CDR2 FYNNEI. The CDR3 loop spans 14 amino acids. The CDR3 is CASSPGQYQETQYF. The CDR3 coding sequence is TGTGCCAGCAGCCCAGGCCAGTACCAAGAGACCCAGTACTTC.

V is TRBV11-3 and J is TRBJ2-1, with 11 bases aligning to TRBD1. The CDR3 is 15 residues long. Germline assignment: CDR1 SGHNT and CDR2 YENEEA. The V and J ends lost 5 bases and 7 bases, in that order; junction bases with no gene match: 7. The CDR3 here is CASSPGQGARNEQFF. CDR3 DNA sequence: TGTGCCAGCAGCCCCGGACAGGGGGCGCGAAATGAGCAGTTCTTC.

The rearrangement links TRBV6-5 to TRBJ1-1; 9 nucleotides agree with TRBD1. With 5 bases clipped from V and 4 bases from J, the junction kept 5 bases outside the gene matches. In germline, CDR1 is MNHEY, CDR2 SVGAGI. This CDR3 comprises 14 residues. In DNA, the CDR3 is TGTGCCAGCAGTCGACAGGGGGGCGGCACTGAAGCTTTCTTT. This encodes CASSRQGGGTEAFF.

The count of this clone is one. The chain uses TRBV5-4 and TRBJ1-4; D possibly corresponds to TRBD1 (5 bases). The CDR3 totals 14 residues. The V gene lost 2 bases and the J gene lost 4 bases, with 9 bases spanning the gap. The V gene's germline CDR1 is SGHNT and CDR2 YYREEE (reference sequence). The CDR3 region has the DNA TGTGCCAGCAGCTTATACAGGAGTAATGAAAAACTGTTTTTT. This encodes CASSLYRSNEKLFF. Supplemented by reference TRBV5-4 and TRBJ1-4, the full variable domain reads ETGVTQSPTHLIKTRGQQVTLRCSSQSGHNTVSWYQQALGQGPQFIFQYYREEENGRGNFPPRFSGLQFPNYSSELNVNALELDDSALYLCASSLYRSNEKLFFGSGTQLSVL.

This rearrangement joins TRBV7-2 to TRBJ1-2; unclear D gene. Germline loops: CDR1 SGHTA, CDR2 FQGNSA. The ends were cut back, 5 bases at V and 6 bases at J, with 10 bases in the middle. This CDR3 is built from 12 residues. CDR3 bases: TGTGCCAGCAGCCCAACAAGGGATGGCTACACCTTC. Translating gives CASSPTRDGYTF.

The rearrangement joins TRBV27 to TRBJ2-3, with TRBD2 matching over 8 bases. Germline V CDR1 and CDR2: MNHEY, SMNVEV (reference sequence). V lost 6 bases and J lost 14; bases outside the gene matches: 13. The CDR3 loop spans 13 amino acids. CDR3 DNA sequence: TGTGCCAGCAGCCCCGGAATCAGACTAGCGAGGTATTTT. Translated: CASSPGIRLARYF.

The chain carries TRBV15 and TRBJ2-5; maybe TRBD1 (5 bases). The CDR3 totals 13 residues. CDR1 is LNHNV and CDR2 is YYDKDF in the germline V gene (reference sequence). The V and J ends lost 5 bases and 7 bases respectively, with 14 bases between them. CDR3 sequence reads: CATSWGGSPTQYF. CDR3 bases: TGTGCCACCAGCTGGGGCGGCTCGCCGACCCAGTACTTC.

The rearrangement uses TRBV4-2 and TRBJ1-1, with D unclear. CDR1 is LGHNA and CDR2 is YNFKEQ in the germline V gene. With 1 base removed from V and 5 bases from J, the gap between germline ends came to 14 bases. The CDR3 runs to 15 residues. The CDR3: CASSQAGLSGTEAFF. The CDR3 DNA is TGTGCCAGCAGCCAAGCTGGTTTGTCGGGGACTGAAGCTTTCTTT.

The rearrangement uses TRBV5-1 and TRBJ2-7; TRBD2 agrees at 9 bases. The ends lost 5 bases at V and 3 bases at J; junction bases unmatched: 9. The CDR3 has 15 residues. CDR1 SGHRS and CDR2 YFSETQ come from the germline V gene. The CDR3 reads CASRRTGTSFYEQYF. CDR3 DNA: TGCGCCAGCAGGCGGACCGGGACTAGCTTCTACGAGCAGTACTTC.

V is TRBV19 and J is TRBJ2-5; the D is unclear. The CDR3 is 14 residues long. V lost 0 bases and J 4 bases, leaving 9 bases between the germline ends. CDR1 and CDR2 from the germline V gene are LNHDA and SQIVND (reference sequence). CDR3 protein: CASSIDVVGETQYF. CDR3 nucleotides: TGTGCCAGTAGTATAGACGTGGTGGGAGAGACCCAGTACTTC.

The gene calls are TRBV11-2 and TRBJ1-5; D not resolved. Germline CDR1 and CDR2: SGHAT and FQNNGV. This CDR3 has 13 residues. V was pared by 3 bases and J by 5 bases, with 8 bases between. CDR3 region: CASSLQPDQPQHF. The DNA of the CDR3 is TGTGCCAGCAGCTTGCAGCCGGATCAGCCCCAGCATTTT.

This clone was found a few times. The genes are TRBV5-8 and TRBJ1-3; D possibly corresponds to TRBD1 (6 bases). Per germline, CDR1 SGHTS and CDR2 YDEGEE. The V gene lost 4 bases and the J gene lost 7 bases, with 21 bases spanning the gap. The CDR3 is 16 amino acids. This CDR3 reads CASSPRRGGSWNTIYF. The CDR3 DNA reads TGTGCCAGCAGCCCCCGGCGGGGGGGCTCTTGGAACACCATATATTTT.

The rearrangement uses TRBV30 and TRBJ1-5; D is uncertain. With 5 bases removed from V and 0 bases from J, the gap between germline ends came to 11 bases. Germline CDR1 and CDR2: GTSNPN and SVGIG (reference sequence). The CDR3 has 14 residues. In DNA, the CDR3 is TGTGCCTGGGACGCAGGTTATAGCAATCAGCCCCAGCATTTT. It encodes CAWDAGYSNQPQHF. Variable domain in full (rest from reference TRBV30 and TRBJ1-5): SQTIHQWPATLVQPVGSPLSLECTVEGTSNPNLYWYRQAAGRGLQLLFYSVGIGQISSEVPQNLSASRPQDRQFILSSKKLLLSDSGFYLCAWDAGYSNQPQHFGDGTRLSIL.

The J gene is TRBJ2-3, the V gene TRBV6-1; no definite D call. The CDR3 spans 13 residues. The germline V gene encodes CDR1 MNHNS and CDR2 SASEGT. V was cut by 7 bases and J by 2 bases, with 10 bases left in between. CDR3 loop: CASTTRNTDTQYF. CDR3 coding DNA: TGTGCCAGCACGACGAGAAACACAGATACGCAGTATTTT.